Below, 32 T cell receptor beta chains from the same sample are listed, as sequenced in a study of cytomegalovirus exposure and HLA in healthy donors. Produced via immunoSEQ multiplex PCR; TCRdb's table is partial and in-frame only. The sample contains roughly 150,000 clones, more than 75% of which appear only once. Sequencing was done on a sample of PBMCs. These receptors were collected from a man aged 18 to 29 in good health and CMV-seronegative.

This clone was seen a single time. The chain joins TRBV6-5 to TRBJ1-2, with D unresolved. The germline CDR1 and CDR2 sequences are MNHEY and SVGAGI. The CDR3 is 14 amino acids. With 8 bases removed from V and 4 bases from J, the gap between germline ends came to 17 bases. The CDR3 protein is CASLEGGRPYGYTF. CDR3 nucleotide sequence: TGTGCCAGCTTGGAGGGAGGTCGTCCCTATGGCTACACCTTC.

The rearrangement uses TRBV7-2 and TRBJ2-6; D unresolved. The CDR3 length is 15 residues. Germline V gene lookup returns CDR1 SGHTA and CDR2 FQGNSA. With 5 bases removed from V and 0 bases from J, the gap between germline ends came to 8 bases. CDR3 region: CASSPELSGANVLTF. The CDR3 DNA follows: TGTGCCAGCAGCCCCGAGCTCTCTGGGGCCAACGTCCTGACTTTC.

CDR3 sequence: CASSWSGTSGNNEQFF. The CDR3 DNA reads as TGTGCCAGCAGTTGGTCCGGGACTAGCGGAAACAATGAGCAGTTCTTC. The genes are TRBV6-6 and TRBJ2-1, with 11 bases that match TRBD2. J was trimmed by 5 bases and V by 4 bases; bases with no gene match: 7. The V gene's germline CDR1 is MNHNY and CDR2 SVGAGI (reference sequence). The CDR3 sequence is 16 residues long.

The chain is built from TRBV4-2 and TRBJ1-1; D not certain. Germline V gene sequence: CDR1 LGHNA, CDR2 YNFKEQ. Between the trimmed V and J ends, which lost 1 base and 0 bases, there was a span of 9 bases. This CDR3 is 15 amino acids long. The CDR3 DNA follows: TGTGCCAGCAGCCAAGTGGAGGGTTTGAACACTGAAGCTTTCTTT. This sequence encodes CASSQVEGLNTEAFF.

This rearrangement joins TRBV5-1 to TRBJ2-2; TRBD2 aligns across 13 bases. This CDR3 comprises 16 residues. Germline assignment: CDR1 SGHRS and CDR2 YFSETQ. Trimming took 8 bases from V and 0 from J; bases not matched to a gene: 4. The CDR3 coding sequence is TGCGCCAGTGGACTAGCGGGGGACGCGAACACCGGGGAGCTGTTTTTT. Translation: CASGLAGDANTGELFF.

V usage is TRBV29-1 and J usage is TRBJ2-7; 11 nucleotides line up with TRBD2. The CDR3 is 15 residues long. V shed 1 base and J 3 bases; nucleotides not matched to a gene: 5. CDR1 and CDR2 (germline): SQVTM, ANQGSEA. CDR3 region: CSVEGLTSGDYEQYF. In DNA form, the CDR3 reads TGCAGCGTTGAAGGCCTGACTAGCGGGGACTACGAGCAGTACTTC.

The V gene is TRBV5-6, the J gene TRBJ2-5, with D possibly TRBD2 on 5 matching bases. V lost 0 bases, J lost 3 bases, and 15 bases lay in between. This CDR3 comprises 16 residues. Germline CDR1 SGHDT, CDR2 YYEEEE. The CDR3 reads CASSLAGSTGKETQYF. The CDR3 region has the DNA TGTGCCAGCAGCTTGGCGGGGAGTACGGGGAAAGAGACCCAGTACTTC. The full variable domain, in which reference TRBV5-6 and TRBJ2-5 provide the parts outside the CDR3, is DAGVTQSPTHLIKTRGQQVTLRCSPKSGHDTVSWYQQALGQGPQFIFQYYEEEERQRGNFPDRFSGHQFPNYSSELNVNALLLGDSALYLCASSLAGSTGKETQYFGPGTRLLVL.

V usage is TRBV28 and J usage is TRBJ2-5, with 9 nucleotides matching TRBD2. Per germline, CDR1 MDHEN and CDR2 SYDVKM. Trimming took 3 bases from V and 1 from J; bases not matched to a gene: 6. The CDR3 is 16 amino acids. Here the CDR3 DNA reads TGTGCCAGCAGTTTTGGCGGGGGGGATCTCCAAGAGACCCAGTACTTC. This translates into CASSFGGGDLQETQYF.

This chain joins TRBV4-2 and TRBJ2-5, with 9 bases aligning to TRBD2. The CDR3 covers 16 residues. Trimming took 1 base from V and 2 from J; bases not matched to a gene: 5. Looked up from germline, CDR1 is LGHNA and CDR2 is YNFKEQ. This CDR3 is CASSQGAGGRQETQYF. The CDR3 bases are TGTGCCAGCAGCCAAGGCGCGGGAGGGCGACAAGAGACCCAGTACTTC.

This chain links TRBV4-1 with TRBJ1-2, with TRBD1 as a possible D gene (5 bases). Germline values: CDR1 MGHRA, CDR2 YSYEKL. CDR3 length: 12 residues. V shed 9 bases and J shed 2 bases, with 10 bases lying between them. CDR3 in DNA: TGCGCCAGTACAGGAGCGAACTATGGCTACACCTTC. This translates into CASTGANYGYTF.

The chain has TRBV18 and TRBJ2-7; D remains ambiguous. V lost 8 bases and J 5 bases, leaving 16 bases between the germline ends. Per germline, CDR1 KGHSH and CDR2 LQKENI. The CDR3 sequence is 13 residues long. The CDR3 DNA sequence: TGTGCCAGCCGACTCTCGAGTTCGCACGAGCAGTACGTC. Encoded protein: CASRLSSSHEQYV.

The table lists this clone with a few counts. V and J are TRBV19 and TRBJ1-1, with a weak D call TRBD1 (6 bases). Germline V gene data show CDR1 as LNHDA and CDR2 as SQIVND (reference sequence). The CDR3 is 14 amino acids. With 1 base removed from V and 11 bases from J, the gap between germline ends came to 17 bases. CDR3 protein: CASSIVETGVTAFF. DNA of the CDR3: TGTGCCAGTAGTATAGTTGAGACAGGAGTAACGGCTTTCTTT.

This clone occurred once. The V gene is TRBV6-6, the J gene TRBJ2-5, with D perhaps TRBD2 (5 bases). V lost 9 bases, J lost 5 bases, and 16 bases lay in between. The CDR3 consists of 13 residues. Germline V gives CDR1 MNHNY, CDR2 SVGAGI (reference sequence). CDR3 loop: CASTAGITETQYF. Here the CDR3 DNA reads TGTGCCAGTACGGCGGGTATTACGGAGACCCAGTACTTC.

The V call is TRBV10-3, the J call TRBJ1-5, with D perhaps matching TRBD1 (5 bases). V dropped 3 bases and J dropped 3 bases, with 24 bases sitting between them. Germline values: CDR1 ENHRY, CDR2 SYGVKD. This CDR3 region has 19 residues. The CDR3 nucleotides are TGTGCCATCAGTGACTCCCAGATGGGGGGTGCAGGGTCCAATCAGCCCCAGCATTTT. This sequence encodes CAISDSQMGGAGSNQPQHF.

As regards this clone: Other DNA sequences in this sample translate to the same CDR3. The chain couples TRBV5-1 to TRBJ1-1; D may be TRBD1 (6 bases). The CDR3 has 13 amino acids. Trimming took 0 bases from V and 5 from J, leaving 8 bases between them. Germline lookup yields CDR1 SGHRS and CDR2 YFSETQ. The CDR3 sequence: CASSLDRVTEAFF. The CDR3, as DNA: TGCGCCAGCAGCTTGGACAGGGTAACTGAAGCTTTCTTT.

The chain has TRBV10-3 and TRBJ2-3; 7 nucleotides agree with TRBD1. The germline CDR1 and CDR2 sequences are ENHRY and SYGVKD. With 7 bases clipped from V and 3 bases from J, the junction kept 7 bases outside the gene matches. This CDR3 spans 14 amino acids. CDR3 DNA sequence: TGTGCCATCAAGGGGACAGTTAAGACAGATACGCAGTATTTT. Translating it yields CAIKGTVKTDTQYF.

The rearrangement joins TRBV5-6 to TRBJ2-7; 7 bases are shared with TRBD2. This CDR3 region has 15 residues. V shed 4 bases, J shed 4 bases, and the junction held 11 bases outside the gene matches. Germline V gene data show CDR1 as SGHDT and CDR2 as YYEEEE. The CDR3 region has the DNA TGTGCCAGCAGCATTGGACTAGGAGGAACGTACGAGCAGTACTTC. Its protein is CASSIGLGGTYEQYF.

The V gene is TRBV7-2, the J gene TRBJ1-5, with D perhaps matching TRBD1 (5 bases). Trimming cost V 2 bases and J 9 bases, with 17 bases left between them. Germline V gene lookup returns CDR1 SGHTA and CDR2 FQGNSA. This CDR3 has 15 amino acids. The CDR3 nucleotides read TGTGCCAGCAGCTTATTGGGTCCGTTGCAGGGGCCCCAGCATTTT. The encoded protein is CASSLLGPLQGPQHF.

This chain joins TRBV27 and TRBJ2-1; 16 nucleotides align to TRBD2. V trimming: 5 bases; J trimming: 4 bases; junction bases outside the gene matches: 2. The germline CDR1 and CDR2 sequences are MNHEY and SMNVEV (reference sequence). This CDR3 has 16 amino acids. Written as DNA, the CDR3 is TGTGCCAGCAGTCCGGGACTAGCGGGGGGGTACAATGAGCAGTTCTTC. It is translated as CASSPGLAGGYNEQFF.

The chain carries TRBV9 and TRBJ2-3, with D possibly being TRBD2 (6 bases). The CDR3 covers 14 residues. The germline CDR1 and CDR2 sequences are SGDLS and YYNGEE. Trimming took off 7 bases at V and 5 bases at J, with 17 bases between the two ends. In DNA, the CDR3 is TGTGCCAGCTCGCTCCTCGGCGGGGTAGATACGCAGTATTTT. It codes for CASSLLGGVDTQYF.

The V call is TRBV27, the J call TRBJ1-1; 7 bases fit TRBD1. The CDR3 has 14 residues. The germline gives CDR1 MNHEY, CDR2 SMNVEV (reference sequence). The trim removed 4 bases at V and 1 base at J, leaving 3 bases unmatched. CDR3 loop: CASSSHRGNTEAFF. The CDR3, as DNA: TGTGCCAGCAGTTCTCACAGGGGGAACACTGAAGCTTTCTTT.

This chain links TRBV5-1 with TRBJ2-7; possibly TRBD2 for D (5 bases). Trimming cost V 6 bases and J 0 bases, with 19 bases left between them. Germline V gene sequence: CDR1 SGHRS, CDR2 YFSETQ. The CDR3 runs to 16 residues. CDR3: CASNPSGDVSSYEQYF. The CDR3 coding sequence is TGCGCCAGCAATCCGAGCGGCGACGTTAGCTCCTACGAGCAGTACTTC.

The V and J genes are TRBV6-6 and TRBJ2-2, with TRBD1 identical over 8 bases. Trimming took 8 bases from V and 6 from J; bases not matched to a gene: 8. Germline CDR1 reads MNHNY; CDR2 reads SVGAGI (reference sequence). The CDR3 covers 14 residues. The CDR3 loop reads CASQPGQGAGELFF. The CDR3 DNA follows: TGTGCCAGCCAACCCGGACAGGGTGCCGGGGAGCTGTTTTTT.

The J gene is TRBJ1-1, the V gene TRBV19; the D is unclear. Germline loops: CDR1 LNHDA, CDR2 SQIVND (reference sequence). V was pared by 6 bases and J by 11 bases, with 13 bases between. This CDR3 comprises 11 residues. CDR3 DNA: TGTGCCAGTAGCACTCAAAAAGAGGCTTTCTTT. Amino acids: CASSTQKEAFF. Combining the CDR3 with reference TRBV19 and TRBJ1-1 gives the whole variable domain DGGITQSPKYLFRKEGQNVTLSCEQNLNHDAMYWYRQDPGQGLRLIYYSQIVNDFQKGDIAEGYSVSREKKESFPLTVTSAQKNPTAFYLCASSTQKEAFFGQGTRLTVV.

V and J are TRBV5-1 and TRBJ1-1; 7 nucleotides line up with TRBD1. This CDR3 comprises 16 residues. From germline, CDR1 is SGHRS and CDR2 YFSETQ. The trim removed 0 bases at V and 0 bases at J, leaving 5 bases unmatched. For the CDR3, the DNA is TGCGCCAGCAGCTTGGAGGCAGGGGGGTTGAACACTGAAGCTTTCTTT. Amino acids: CASSLEAGGLNTEAFF.

The J gene is TRBJ2-3, the V gene TRBV25-1; 11 nucleotides agree with TRBD1. The trim removed 6 bases at V and 4 bases at J, leaving 3 bases unmatched. The CDR3 loop spans 14 amino acids. CDR1 and CDR2 from the germline V gene are MGHDK and SYGVNS. The CDR3 region has the DNA TGTGCCAGCAGGGAGGACAGGGGGCCAGATACGCAGTATTTT. Amino acid sequence: CASREDRGPDTQYF.

The genes are TRBV6-8 and TRBJ2-7; TRBD1 matches at 10 bases. Trimming cost V 7 bases and J 4 bases; bases outside gene matches: 7. The CDR3 is 14 amino acids. Germline V gives CDR1 MNHGY, CDR2 SAAAGT. This CDR3 reads CASNPDRGLYEQYF. As DNA, the CDR3 is TGTGCCAGCAACCCCGACAGGGGGCTATACGAGCAGTACTTC.

The gene calls are TRBV18 and TRBJ2-1, with a weak D call TRBD2 (6 bases). The V gene's germline CDR1 is KGHSH and CDR2 LQKENI. V lost 0 bases, J lost 0 bases, and 12 bases lay in between. The CDR3 contains 17 residues. The CDR3 spells CASSPPPLATSYNEQFF. The CDR3 nucleotides read TGTGCCAGCTCACCACCCCCCCTAGCGACCTCCTACAATGAGCAGTTCTTC.

This clone was seen at least ten times. This chain links TRBV6-4 with TRBJ2-3, with TRBD1 matching 8 bases. The germline V gene encodes CDR1 MRHNA and CDR2 SNTAGT. V shed 4 bases, J shed 4 bases, and the junction held 4 bases outside the gene matches. CDR3 length: 14 amino acids. The CDR3 DNA sequence: TGTGCCAGCAGTGTATCGACAGGGGCAGATACGCAGTATTTT. Translated: CASSVSTGADTQYF.

The chain joins TRBV5-1 to TRBJ1-2, with 7 bases fitting TRBD1. The CDR3 totals 15 residues. V lost 0 bases, J lost 2 bases, and 4 bases stayed unmatched. Germline V gene data show CDR1 as SGHRS and CDR2 as YFSETQ. Here the CDR3 DNA reads TGCGCCAGCAGCTTGGGGGCGGGACAGAACTATGGCTACACCTTC. It is translated as CASSLGAGQNYGYTF.

This chain connects TRBV7-2 to TRBJ2-5; a possible D gene is TRBD2 (6 bases). V was clipped by 5 bases and J by 2 bases, with 15 bases between them. The CDR3 is 15 residues long. Germline lookup yields CDR1 SGHTA and CDR2 FQGNSA. CDR3 coding DNA: TGTGCCAGCAGCACCCGGGGTAGCGGTCAAGAGACCCAGTACTTC. Amino acids: CASSTRGSGQETQYF.

Only one count was recorded for this clone. The CDR3 DNA reads TGTGCCAGCGAGACGCAGGGCCTTGCTGGCTACACCTTC. Translation gives CASETQGLAGYTF. This chain links TRBV2 with TRBJ1-2; D possibly corresponds to TRBD1 (5 bases). V dropped 8 bases and J dropped 7 bases, with 17 bases sitting between them. The CDR3 is 13 amino acids. Germline CDR1 is SNHLY and CDR2 is FYNNEI.